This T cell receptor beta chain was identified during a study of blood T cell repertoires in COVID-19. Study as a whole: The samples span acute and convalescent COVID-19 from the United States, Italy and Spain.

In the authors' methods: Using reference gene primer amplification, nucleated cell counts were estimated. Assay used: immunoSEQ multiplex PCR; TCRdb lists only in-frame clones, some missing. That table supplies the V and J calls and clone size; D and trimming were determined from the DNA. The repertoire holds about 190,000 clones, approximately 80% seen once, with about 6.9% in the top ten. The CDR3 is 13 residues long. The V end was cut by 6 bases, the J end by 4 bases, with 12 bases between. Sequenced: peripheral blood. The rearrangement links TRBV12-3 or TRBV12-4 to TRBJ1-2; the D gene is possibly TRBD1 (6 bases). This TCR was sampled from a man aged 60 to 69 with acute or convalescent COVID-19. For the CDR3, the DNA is TGTGCCAGCAGCACACAGGGTGTCTATGGCTACACCTTC. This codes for CASSTQGVYGYTF.